A single sample gave rise to the 22 T cell receptor beta chains below, sequenced in a study of cytomegalovirus exposure and HLA in healthy donors. 13 Jbeta primers and 60 Vbeta primers were used for the PCR. This table comes from immunoSEQ multiplex PCR, and its TCRdb copy is limited to in-frame clones, with some not included. The sample comprises about 160,000 clones, approximately 80% of which are singletons, and 1.6% rests with the top ten. Sequencing was carried out using PBMCs. The receptors originated from a woman in her twenties or thirties in good health and CMV-seronegative.

This clone was seen a few times. The chain carries TRBV7-2 and TRBJ1-1, with D uncertain. Looked up from germline, CDR1 is SGHTA and CDR2 is FQGNSA. Trimming left V 3 bases short and J 8 bases short, with 13 bases between. There are 13 residues in the CDR3. The DNA of the CDR3 is TGTGCCAGCAGCTTGGGCCCTCAACGGGAAGCTTTCTTT. Translating gives CASSLGPQREAFF.

The chain has TRBV5-1 and TRBJ2-7; possible D gene TRBD2, 5 bases. Looked up from germline, CDR1 is SGHRS and CDR2 is YFSETQ. The CDR3 is 14 residues long. V lost 0 bases and J 3 bases, leaving 10 bases between the germline ends. CDR3 amino acids: CASSLGGANYEQYF. CDR3 sequence (DNA): TGCGCCAGCAGCTTGGGGGGAGCTAACTACGAGCAGTACTTC.

The chain recombines TRBV19 with TRBJ1-3, with 7 bases aligning to TRBD1. The germline CDR1 and CDR2 sequences are LNHDA and SQIVND (reference sequence). V lost 4 bases and J lost 1; bases outside the gene matches: 4. This CDR3 is 15 amino acids long. CDR3 loop: CASSTTGDSGNTIYF. In DNA, the CDR3 is TGTGCCAGTAGTACAACAGGGGATTCTGGAAACACCATATATTTT.

The J gene is TRBJ2-5, the V gene TRBV10-3; 9 bases are a match to TRBD1. Trimming cost V 6 bases and J 4 bases; bases outside gene matches: 3. Germline values: CDR1 ENHRY, CDR2 SYGVKD. The CDR3 is 13 amino acids. The DNA of the CDR3 is TGTGCCATCAGAACAGGGGGCAGAGAGACCCAGTACTTC. Protein sequence: CAIRTGGRETQYF.

The chain combines TRBV5-1 with TRBJ2-1; TRBD2 matches at 7 bases. The CDR3 sequence is 15 residues long. Trimming took 5 bases from V and 5 from J; bases not matched to a gene: 10. Germline V gene lookup returns CDR1 SGHRS and CDR2 YFSETQ. CDR3 sequence: CASRWGTGGNNEQFF. The CDR3 DNA sequence: TGCGCCAGCAGGTGGGGGACGGGGGGAAACAATGAGCAGTTCTTC.

V is TRBV12-5 and J is TRBJ2-3; TRBD2 matches 7 bases. This CDR3 has 16 residues. The germline V gene has CDR1 LGHNT and CDR2 FRNRAP. The V segment lost 2 bases and the J segment 6 bases; nucleotides outside the gene matches: 11. The CDR3 DNA reads TGTGCTAGTGGTTTGTGGGCTAGCGGAGAGGACGATACGCAGTATTTT. It encodes CASGLWASGEDDTQYF.

A note on this clone: Relative to the germline gene, one junction end is altered; a read error may explain this. The chain recombines TRBV29-1 with TRBJ1-2; D is unresolved. CDR3 length: 16 amino acids. Germline CDR1 is SQVTM and CDR2 is ANQGSEA. CDR3: CSVEEVASDFNYGYPF. The CDR3 nucleotides are TGCAGCGTTGAAGAGGTGGCGTCAGACTTTAACTATGGCTACCCCTTC.

The chain recombines TRBV10-1 with TRBJ1-1; 7 positions agree with TRBD1. Germline V gene data show CDR1 as WNHNN and CDR2 as SYGVQD (reference sequence). V was clipped by 0 bases and J by 4 bases; unmatched bases: 5. The length of the CDR3 is 15 residues. In nucleotides, the CDR3 is TGCGCCAGCAGTGAGTCGGGGCAGGGGGGCACTGAAGCTTTCTTT. Residues: CASSESGQGGTEAFF.

V usage is TRBV7-8 and J usage is TRBJ2-1, with 7 bases lining up with TRBD2. Germline assignment: CDR1 SGHVS and CDR2 FQNEAQ. The CDR3 is 17 amino acids. The ends lost 6 bases at V and 0 bases at J; junction bases unmatched: 11. CDR3 DNA: TGTGCCAGCAGAAGGCTAGCGGCCCAGAGCTCCTACAATGAGCAGTTCTTC. It encodes CASRRLAAQSSYNEQFF.

V gene TRBV28 combines with J gene TRBJ2-3; weak D call: TRBD2 (5 bases). Looked up from germline, CDR1 is MDHEN and CDR2 is SYDVKM. Trimming cost V 6 bases and J 0 bases, with 16 bases left between them. This CDR3 has 16 amino acids. The CDR3 DNA reads TGTGCCAGCAGCGACGACGCGAGGACTAGCACAGATACGCAGTATTTT. Translating gives CASSDDARTSTDTQYF.

The chain couples TRBV28 to TRBJ1-3; D may be TRBD1 (5 bases). V lost 6 bases and J 0 bases, leaving 15 bases between the germline ends. CDR1 is MDHEN and CDR2 is SYDVKM in the germline V gene. The CDR3 runs to 16 residues. The CDR3 region has the DNA TGTGCCAGCAGGTCGGACATCGCAAGCTCTGGAAACACCATATATTTT. Its protein is CASRSDIASSGNTIYF.

J is TRBJ1-5 and V is TRBV9; no firm D call. From germline, CDR1 is SGDLS and CDR2 YYNGEE. The CDR3 totals 14 residues. Trimming took 4 bases from V and 4 from J, leaving 12 bases between them. CDR3: CASSPGNTNQPQHF. The CDR3 DNA follows: TGTGCCAGCAGCCCAGGAAATACGAATCAGCCCCAGCATTTT.

The V gene is TRBV27, the J gene TRBJ1-1; a weak D match, TRBD1 (5 bases). The CDR3 covers 14 residues. Trimming took 4 bases from V and 4 from J, leaving 13 bases between them. Per germline, CDR1 MNHEY and CDR2 SMNVEV (reference sequence). The CDR3 protein is CASSSGLMFTEAFF. In DNA, the CDR3 is TGTGCCAGCAGTTCAGGGTTAATGTTCACTGAAGCTTTCTTT.

The chain couples TRBV27 to TRBJ2-7; the match to TRBD1 covers 7 bases. The germline V gene has CDR1 MNHEY and CDR2 SMNVEV (reference sequence). With 2 bases clipped from V and 1 base from J, the junction kept 2 bases outside the gene matches. The CDR3 is 14 residues long. The CDR3 coding sequence is TGTGCCAGCAGTTTAGGGACAGCGTCCTACGAGCAGTACTTC. Its translation: CASSLGTASYEQYF.

This clone was seen more than once but under ten times. The genes are TRBV4-3 and TRBJ2-7, with TRBD2 matching 9 bases. CDR3 length: 16 residues. Germline CDR1 is LGHNA and CDR2 is YSLEER. Trimming took 1 base from V and 6 from J; bases not matched to a gene: 10. For the CDR3, the DNA is TGCGCCAGCAGCCAAGTTTTGACTAGCGGCCCAGGCGAGCAGTACTTC. Encoded protein: CASSQVLTSGPGEQYF.

The CDR3 reads CASGTGGMNTEAFF. For the CDR3, the DNA is TGTGCCAGCGGAACAGGGGGCATGAACACTGAAGCTTTCTTT. The chain has TRBV28 and TRBJ1-1; 9 bases line up with TRBD1. Germline V gene lookup returns CDR1 MDHEN and CDR2 SYDVKM. The CDR3 has 14 residues. V gave up 8 bases and J gave up 0 bases; unmatched junction bases: 4.

This chain connects TRBV9 to TRBJ1-2; D uncertain. Per the germline V gene, CDR1 is SGDLS and CDR2 is YYNGEE. Trimming pared 0 bases from V and 2 bases from J, leaving 8 bases between. The CDR3 has 14 residues. The DNA for the CDR3 is TGTGCCAGCAGCGTAGGGGAGGCGAACTATGGCTACACCTTC. Amino acids: CASSVGEANYGYTF.

The chain uses TRBV7-3 and TRBJ2-1, with a tentative D call TRBD1 (6 bases). V was shortened by 1 base and J by 1 base, with 11 bases between the two germline ends. Germline V gene sequence: CDR1 SGHTA, CDR2 FQGTGA. The CDR3 covers 16 residues. CDR3 sequence: CASSLRGRGSYNEQFF. The CDR3 nucleotides read TGTGCCAGCAGCTTAAGGGGCAGGGGATCCTACAATGAGCAGTTCTTC.

This clone was found a few times. The rearrangement joins TRBV9 to TRBJ2-2; 8 bases align to TRBD1. This CDR3 has 17 amino acids. Germline assignment: CDR1 SGDLS and CDR2 YYNGEE. The trim removed 4 bases at V and 3 bases at J, leaving 11 bases unmatched. The CDR3 protein is CASSPRLAGGYTGELFF. CDR3 bases: TGTGCCAGCAGCCCGAGATTAGCAGGGGGCTACACCGGGGAGCTGTTTTTT.

The V gene is TRBV4-1, the J gene TRBJ2-2; maybe TRBD2 (6 bases). V was pared by 0 bases and J by 1 base, with 9 bases between. The germline CDR1 and CDR2 sequences are MGHRA and YSYEKL. CDR3 length: 16 amino acids. The CDR3 here is CASSQDGGRNTGELFF. The DNA for the CDR3 is TGCGCCAGCAGCCAAGACGGGGGTCGGAACACCGGGGAGCTGTTTTTT.

The chain carries TRBV7-9 and TRBJ1-2; 8 positions agree with TRBD1. The germline V gene has CDR1 SEHNR and CDR2 FQNEAQ (reference sequence). V was clipped by 5 bases and J by 1 base; unmatched bases: 3. This CDR3 comprises 14 residues. The CDR3 protein is CASSPGQVNYGYTF. The CDR3 bases are TGTGCCAGCAGCCCGGGACAGGTTAACTATGGCTACACCTTC.

The V and J genes are TRBV27 and TRBJ1-5; 10 bases line up with TRBD1. Germline V gene data show CDR1 as MNHEY and CDR2 as SMNVEV (reference sequence). With 10 bases clipped from V and 2 bases from J, the junction kept 20 bases outside the gene matches. This CDR3 region has 19 residues. The CDR3: CANNQSSGTGAFGNQPQHF. CDR3 bases: TGTGCCAACAACCAAAGTTCCGGGACAGGGGCCTTCGGCAATCAGCCCCAGCATTTT.